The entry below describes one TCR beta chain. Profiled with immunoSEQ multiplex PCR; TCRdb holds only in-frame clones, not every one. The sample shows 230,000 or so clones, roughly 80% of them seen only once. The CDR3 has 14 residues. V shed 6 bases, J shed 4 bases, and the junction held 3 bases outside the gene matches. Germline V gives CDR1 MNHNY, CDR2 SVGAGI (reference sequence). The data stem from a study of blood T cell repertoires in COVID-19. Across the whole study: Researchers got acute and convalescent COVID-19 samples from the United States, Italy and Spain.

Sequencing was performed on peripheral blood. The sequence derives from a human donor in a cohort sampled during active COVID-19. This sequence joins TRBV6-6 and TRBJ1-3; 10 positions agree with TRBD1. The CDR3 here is CASSDRGRGNTIYF. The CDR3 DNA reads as TGTGCCAGCAGCGACAGGGGGCGAGGAAACACCATATATTTT.